This entry lists 29 T cell receptor beta chains sequenced from one sample in a study of cytomegalovirus exposure and HLA in healthy donors. Researchers ran the PCR with 60 Vbeta and 13 Jbeta primers. Clones were read by immunoSEQ multiplex PCR, and TCRdb kept only the in-frame ones, dropping some. The table shows about 100,000 clones, with approximately 80% occurring only once. The sample taken for sequencing was PBMCs. These receptors were taken from a female donor in good health and CMV-seropositive.

This rearrangement joins TRBV5-1 to TRBJ2-6; D is possibly TRBD1 (6 bases). The CDR3 contains 16 residues. The ends were cut back, 2 bases at V and 4 bases at J, with 13 bases in the middle. Germline V gives CDR1 SGHRS, CDR2 YFSETQ. The CDR3 DNA sequence: TGCGCCAGCAGCTTAAGTACAGGGTCGGGGGCCAACGTCCTGACTTTC. The encoded protein is CASSLSTGSGANVLTF.

This clone was observed a few times. The DNA for the CDR3 is TGTGCCAGCAGTTCCCGGACAGGCCTCTATGGCTACACCTTC. This translates into CASSSRTGLYGYTF. This chain connects TRBV9 to TRBJ1-2; 7 nucleotides line up with TRBD1. The CDR3 totals 14 residues. CDR1 SGDLS and CDR2 YYNGEE come from the germline V gene. The J segment lost 4 bases and the V segment lost 5 bases, leaving 8 bases of the junction unmatched.

The chain combines TRBV11-2 with TRBJ2-7, with 9 bases fitting TRBD2. The CDR3 loop spans 14 amino acids. The V and J ends lost 4 bases and 2 bases, in that order; junction bases with no gene match: 3. CDR1 is SGHAT and CDR2 is FQNNGV in the germline V gene. The CDR3 loop is CASSSTSGTYEQYF. For the CDR3, the DNA is TGTGCCAGCAGCTCGACTAGCGGAACCTACGAGCAGTACTTC.

The CDR3 spells CASSSINRQGARSGELFF. The CDR3, as DNA: TGTGCCAGCAGCTCCATAAACAGACAGGGGGCGCGGTCCGGGGAGCTGTTTTTT. V gene TRBV7-9 combines with J gene TRBJ2-2; 10 bases are a match to TRBD1. CDR1 is SEHNR and CDR2 is FQNEAQ in the germline V gene (reference sequence). The CDR3 is 18 residues long. The J segment lost 6 bases and the V segment lost 4 bases, leaving 14 bases of the junction unmatched.

The chain joins TRBV5-1 to TRBJ2-7; D is perhaps TRBD2 (6 bases). The CDR3 has 15 amino acids. Germline lookup yields CDR1 SGHRS and CDR2 YFSETQ. V was trimmed by 4 bases and J by 1 base, leaving 15 bases between them. The CDR3 DNA reads TGCGCCAGCAGCGCGGGGACCGCAGAATCCTACGAGCAGTACTTC. It is translated as CASSAGTAESYEQYF.

This clone has just a few counts. The rearrangement links TRBV4-2 to TRBJ2-7; 16 positions match TRBD2. The junction had 9 bases not matched to a gene; V was cut back by 1 base and J by 0 bases. The CDR3 covers 20 residues. CDR1 is LGHNA and CDR2 is YNFKEQ in the germline V gene. This CDR3 reads CASSQALGLAGGSSSYEQYF. The CDR3 coding sequence is TGTGCCAGCAGCCAAGCCTTGGGACTAGCGGGAGGGTCCTCCTCCTACGAGCAGTACTTC.

This chain joins TRBV6-5 and TRBJ2-5; 8 positions agree with TRBD2. V lost 8 bases to trimming and J lost 7 bases; unmatched junction nucleotides: 6. CDR1 MNHEY and CDR2 SVGAGI come from the germline V gene. The CDR3 loop spans 12 amino acids. CDR3 in DNA: TGTGCCAGCCGGGAGGGGGGAGCGACCCAGTACTTC. Its protein product is CASREGGATQYF.

V gene TRBV14 combines with J gene TRBJ2-7; no clear D gene. Germline V lookup: CDR1 SGHDN, CDR2 FVKESK. Trimming shortened V by 1 base and J by 6 bases, and 4 bases separated the two germline ends. The CDR3 is 11 residues long. CDR3 DNA: TGTGCCAGCAGCCAAGTCCTCGAGCAGTACTTC. It translates to CASSQVLEQYF.

The V and J genes are TRBV15 and TRBJ2-3, with a tentative D call TRBD2 (6 bases). CDR3 length: 16 amino acids. V was cut by 3 bases and J by 3 bases, with 16 bases left in between. CDR1 and CDR2 from the germline V gene are LNHNV and YYDKDF (reference sequence). For the CDR3, the DNA is TGTGCCACCAGCAGCCTTAGCGGTTTCCAAACAGATACGCAGTATTTT. Protein sequence: CATSSLSGFQTDTQYF.

The chain uses TRBV10-3 and TRBJ2-1; D is possibly TRBD2 (6 bases). This CDR3 spans 13 amino acids. V was clipped by 3 bases and J by 9 bases, with 12 bases between them. Per the germline V gene, CDR1 is ENHRY and CDR2 is SYGVKD. The CDR3 nucleotides read TGTGCCATCAGTGATCGGGAGAACAGTGAGCAGTTCTTC. This codes for CAISDRENSEQFF.

The rearrangement links TRBV7-2 to TRBJ1-2; 9 positions match TRBD1. This CDR3 contains 13 residues. V lost 1 base and J lost 9; bases outside the gene matches: 3. Germline CDR1 SGHTA, CDR2 FQGNSA. CDR3: CASSLEQGARYTF. Written as DNA, the CDR3 is TGTGCCAGCAGCTTAGAACAGGGGGCCCGCTACACCTTC.

This chain joins TRBV29-1 and TRBJ1-2, with D maybe TRBD1 (5 bases). Germline lookup yields CDR1 SQVTM and CDR2 ANQGSEA. The CDR3 spans 17 residues. The V end was cut by 3 bases, the J end by 4 bases, with 24 bases between. The CDR3 region is CSVETTDGRERGYGYTF. The CDR3 nucleotides are TGCAGCGTTGAGACCACAGACGGCAGGGAAAGGGGCTATGGCTACACCTTC.

This clone has more than one count but fewer than ten. The chain joins TRBV10-2 to TRBJ2-7, with D tentatively TRBD1 (5 bases). Per the germline V gene, CDR1 is WSHSY and CDR2 is SAAADI. V was pared by 6 bases and J by 1 base, with 7 bases between. This CDR3 spans 12 amino acids. The CDR3 is CASRQGSYEQYF. The CDR3, as DNA: TGCGCCAGCAGGCAGGGTTCCTACGAGCAGTACTTC.

The rearrangement joins TRBV30 to TRBJ1-1; D is undetermined. The CDR3 spans 13 residues. The germline CDR1 and CDR2 sequences are GTSNPN and SVGIG (reference sequence). V was clipped by 3 bases and J by 3 bases, with 11 bases between them. The CDR3 reads CAWREARDTEAFF. CDR3 in DNA: TGTGCCTGGAGAGAAGCCCGGGACACTGAAGCTTTCTTT.

CDR3 amino acids: CASSLSSGSTEAFF. The CDR3 coding sequence is TGTGCCAGCAGCTTATCCTCCGGGTCCACTGAAGCTTTCTTT. V and J are TRBV7-3 and TRBJ1-1; the D is unclear. Trimming removed 2 bases from V and 4 bases from J, with 11 bases in between. Germline CDR1 reads SGHTA; CDR2 reads FQGTGA. This CDR3 spans 14 amino acids.

The rearrangement uses TRBV7-2 and TRBJ1-1, with D perhaps TRBD1 (5 bases). This CDR3 is built from 16 residues. The germline gives CDR1 SGHTA, CDR2 FQGNSA. V was clipped by 1 base and J by 7 bases, with 19 bases between them. CDR3: CASSLVSLRGKGEAFF. The CDR3 DNA reads TGTGCCAGCAGCTTAGTATCCCTGCGGGGGAAAGGTGAAGCTTTCTTT.

This clone has a handful of counts. This chain uses TRBV9 with TRBJ2-2; D might be TRBD1 (6 bases). Per germline, CDR1 SGDLS and CDR2 YYNGEE. The CDR3 contains 15 residues. V lost 1 base and J 5 bases, leaving 12 bases between the germline ends. CDR3: CASSVTAGVTGELFF. CDR3 in DNA: TGTGCCAGCAGCGTAACGGCAGGGGTTACCGGGGAGCTGTTTTTT.

This rearrangement joins TRBV28 to TRBJ2-2; 9 bases are shared with TRBD1. CDR1 is MDHEN, CDR2 SYDVKM, per germline. Trimming cost V 6 bases and J 6 bases; bases outside gene matches: 8. The length of the CDR3 is 15 residues. The CDR3 DNA reads as TGTGCCAGCAGCTCGGGACAGGGCCCTCCCGGGGAGCTGTTTTTT. This translates into CASSSGQGPPGELFF.

This clone has only one observation. The CDR3 sequence: CSVRTFQRTEAFF. CDR3 coding DNA: TGCAGCGTACGGACATTCCAGAGGACTGAAGCTTTCTTT. The chain recombines TRBV29-1 with TRBJ1-1, with D perhaps matching TRBD1 (5 bases). Between the trimmed V and J ends, which lost 6 bases and 5 bases, there was a span of 16 bases. This CDR3 is built from 13 residues. Germline V CDR1 and CDR2: SQVTM, ANQGSEA.

This chain connects TRBV9 to TRBJ2-3, with 9 bases that match TRBD2. CDR1 is SGDLS, CDR2 YYNGEE, per germline. The CDR3 length is 15 residues. The junction had 1 base not matched to a gene; V was cut back by 2 bases and J by 0 bases. The CDR3 region is CASSVLAGSTDTQYF. For the CDR3, the DNA is TGTGCCAGCAGCGTCCTAGCGGGAAGCACAGATACGCAGTATTTT.

The V gene is TRBV30, the J gene TRBJ1-3; 8 positions agree with TRBD1. Trimming removed 2 bases from V and 3 bases from J; junction bases left unmatched: 9. This CDR3 has 16 amino acids. CDR1 is GTSNPN, CDR2 SVGIG, per germline (reference sequence). The CDR3 DNA follows: TGTGCCTGGAGTACGGACAGGGCCGGAGTTGGAAACACCATATATTTT. Translated: CAWSTDRAGVGNTIYF.

V usage is TRBV18 and J usage is TRBJ1-2; perhaps TRBD1 as D (5 bases). The CDR3 runs 15 residues. Trimming left V 4 bases short and J 3 bases short, with 15 bases between. CDR1 is KGHSH, CDR2 LQKENI, per germline. CDR3 DNA sequence: TGTGCCAGCTCACGCCACCAAGGGGTGGACTATGGCTACACCTTC. Protein sequence: CASSRHQGVDYGYTF.

This chain links TRBV15 with TRBJ2-6; 10 bases are a match to TRBD1. Trimming removed 1 base from V and 0 bases from J; junction bases left unmatched: 0. CDR1 and CDR2 from the germline V gene are LNHNV and YYDKDF (reference sequence). The CDR3 extends over 17 amino acids. CDR3 residues: CATSRGDRGSGANVLTF. CDR3 nucleotide sequence: TGTGCCACCAGCAGAGGGGACAGGGGCTCTGGGGCCAACGTCCTGACTTTC.

This clone was recorded a few times. The rearrangement links TRBV1 to TRBJ2-7; no DNA check was done on the table's D call, TRBD1. TRBV1 is shown as a pseudogene. The CDR3 consists of 14 residues. CDR3 residues: CTSSQELGGYEQYF. The CDR3, as DNA: TGCACCAGCAGCCAAGAACTAGGGGGCTACGAGCAGTACTTC.

V usage is TRBV5-1 and J usage is TRBJ2-1, with D tentatively TRBD2 (5 bases). The V end lost 5 bases, the J end lost 8 bases, and 17 bases lay between the germline ends. The CDR3 has 14 amino acids. Germline V CDR1 and CDR2: SGHRS, YFSETQ. CDR3: CASRRASSRDEQFF. CDR3 coding DNA: TGCGCCAGCAGAAGGGCTAGCAGTCGGGATGAGCAGTTCTTC.

The chain combines TRBV28 with TRBJ1-2; the D gene is possibly TRBD1 (6 bases). Germline CDR1 and CDR2: MDHEN and SYDVKM. The ends were cut back, 8 bases at V and 2 bases at J, with 18 bases in the middle. The CDR3 covers 15 residues. This CDR3 reads CASLGGDQGNYGYTF. The CDR3 DNA sequence: TGTGCCAGCCTAGGAGGAGATCAGGGGAACTATGGCTACACCTTC.

The CDR3 here is CAWSDGTGSNQPQHF. The CDR3 coding sequence is TGTGCCTGGAGTGACGGGACAGGGAGCAATCAGCCCCAGCATTTT. J is TRBJ1-5 and V is TRBV30; 9 nucleotides line up with TRBD1. Germline V gene data show CDR1 as GTSNPN and CDR2 as SVGIG (reference sequence). J gave up 1 base and V 1 base, and 2 bases lay outside the gene matches. The CDR3 has 15 amino acids. Variable domain in full (rest from reference TRBV30 and TRBJ1-5): SQTIHQWPATLVQPVGSPLSLECTVEGTSNPNLYWYRQAAGRGLQLLFYSVGIGQISSEVPQNLSASRPQDRQFILSSKKLLLSDSGFYLCAWSDGTGSNQPQHFGDGTRLSIL.

This rearrangement joins TRBV28 to TRBJ2-1; D may be TRBD2 (6 bases). The V gene lost 6 bases and the J gene lost 5 bases, with 20 bases spanning the gap. The CDR3 is 16 residues long. Germline V gives CDR1 MDHEN, CDR2 SYDVKM. The CDR3 sequence: CASSLSAAAGHNEQFF. CDR3 DNA sequence: TGTGCCAGCAGCCTGTCGGCAGCTGCGGGACACAATGAGCAGTTCTTC.

The DNA for the CDR3 is TGTGCCAGCAGTGAAGCGGTGGACAATAGCTACGAGCAGTACTTC. As protein: CASSEAVDNSYEQYF. V usage is TRBV2 and J usage is TRBJ2-7; the D gene is possibly TRBD1 (5 bases). The length of the CDR3 is 15 residues. V dropped 0 bases and J dropped 3 bases, with 12 bases sitting between them. CDR1 and CDR2 from the germline V gene are SNHLY and FYNNEI. Full variable domain (outside the CDR3, taken from reference TRBV2 and TRBJ2-7): EPEVTQTPSHQVTQMGQEVILRCVPISNHLYFYWYRQILGQKVEFLVSFYNNEISEKSEIFDDQFSVERPDGSNFTLKIRSTKLEDSAMYFCASSEAVDNSYEQYFGPGTRLTVT.